The 21 T cell receptor beta chains reported below all come from one sample, sequenced in a study of identical twins. In TCRdb, the 5' RACE reads were re-called with MiXCR into one record per CDR3 protein. The profile shows around 470,000 distinct CDR3 sequences, over 12% of them singletons. The sample also formed part of further work on yellow fever vaccine responses in identical twins.

Material for sequencing was CD4+ T cells sorted from blood. These receptors were obtained from a woman aged 18-35 years in good health.

The chain combines TRBV4-2 with TRBJ1-6, with 9 positions matching TRBD1. After removal of 3 bases from V and 8 bases from J, the junction contained 5 bases not matched to a gene. In germline, CDR1 is LGHNA, CDR2 YNFKEQ. This CDR3 contains 15 residues. CDR3 in DNA: TGTGCCAGCAGCCAGGAAACAGGGGGCGATTCACCCCTCCACTTT. Protein: CASSQETGGDSPLHF.

In its sample, this clonotype was seen a few times. This chain connects TRBV6-2 or TRBV6-3 to TRBJ2-1, with 13 bases identical to TRBD2. V lost 6 bases and J lost 9; bases outside the gene matches: 14. This CDR3 spans 17 amino acids. Germline loops: CDR1 MNHEY, CDR2 SVGEGT. CDR3 amino acids: CASRTQGLAGPQSEQFF. CDR3 DNA: TGTGCCAGCAGAACCCAGGGACTAGCGGGGCCCCAAAGTGAGCAGTTCTTC.

This clonotype was counted only a few times. The chain has TRBV25-1 and TRBJ2-7, with D unresolved. The germline CDR1 and CDR2 sequences are MGHDK and SYGVNS. The CDR3 has 13 residues. Trimming left V 1 base short and J 5 bases short, with 9 bases between. The CDR3 loop is CASSELLRHEQYF. The CDR3 nucleotides are TGTGCCAGCAGTGAATTGCTAAGGCACGAGCAGTACTTC.

This clonotype was observed a few times. The J gene is TRBJ2-7, the V gene TRBV18; D gene unclear. The germline CDR1 and CDR2 sequences are KGHSH and LQKENI. The ends were cut back, 1 base at V and 1 base at J, with 14 bases in the middle. CDR3 size: 16 residues. Here the CDR3 DNA reads TGTGCCAGCTCACCACAGGAAAGTGGGGTATCCTACGAGCAGTACTTC. As protein: CASSPQESGVSYEQYF. Looking up the rest from reference TRBV18 and TRBJ2-7 gives the full variable domain: NAGVMQNPRHLVRRRGQEARLRCSPMKGHSHVYWYRQLPEEGLKFMVYLQKENIIDESGMPKERFSAEFPKEGPSILRIQQVVRGDSAAYFCASSPQESGVSYEQYFGPGTRLTVT.

The table lists this clonotype with a few counts. The chain joins TRBV6-2 or TRBV6-3 to TRBJ2-1; D perhaps matches TRBD2 (5 bases). The CDR3 has 11 residues. Germline V CDR1 and CDR2: MNHEY, SVGEGT. The V and J ends lost 6 bases and 15 bases respectively, with 15 bases between them. Here the CDR3 DNA reads TGTGCCAGCAGCAGAGCGGTATTTTGGTTCTTC. Translation: CASSRAVFWFF.

V and J are TRBV7-8 and TRBJ1-4; the match to TRBD1 covers 7 bases. Germline V CDR1 and CDR2: SGHVS, FQNEAQ. The CDR3 totals 15 residues. Losses at the gene ends were 10 bases for V and 2 bases for J; bases not matched to a gene: 10. The CDR3 here is CATLGEGQTNEKLFF. The CDR3 nucleotides read TGTGCCACCCTTGGGGAGGGACAGACTAATGAAAAACTGTTTTTT.

This rearrangement joins TRBV19 to TRBJ1-5; 9 bases are a match to TRBD1. The CDR3 contains 15 residues. After removal of 3 bases from V and 6 bases from J, the junction contained 6 bases not matched to a gene. Germline CDR1 and CDR2: LNHDA and SQIVND (reference sequence). The CDR3 bases are TGTGCCAGTAGTATCGCACAGGGGGCGGGTCAGCCCCAGCATTTT. Translated, it gives CASSIAQGAGQPQHF.

V gene TRBV2 combines with J gene TRBJ1-4; possibly TRBD1 for D (6 bases). The CDR3 extends over 15 amino acids. In germline, CDR1 is SNHLY, CDR2 FYNNEI. V lost 10 bases, J lost 1 base, and 16 bases lay in between. The CDR3 sequence is CATRAGAETNEKLFF. In nucleotides, the CDR3 is TGTGCCACCCGAGCAGGGGCCGAAACTAATGAAAAACTGTTTTTT.

V is TRBV2 and J is TRBJ2-7, with a tentative D call TRBD2 (5 bases). This CDR3 contains 15 residues. The germline V and J ends were trimmed by 2 bases and 3 bases, with 14 bases remaining between them. The germline V gene has CDR1 SNHLY and CDR2 FYNNEI. CDR3 sequence reads: CASSEIGLSLYEQYF. DNA for the CDR3: TGTGCCAGCAGTGAAATTGGACTGAGCCTCTACGAGCAGTACTTC. Drawing the rest from reference TRBV2 and TRBJ2-7, the complete variable domain is EPEVTQTPSHQVTQMGQEVILRCVPISNHLYFYWYRQILGQKVEFLVSFYNNEISEKSEIFDDQFSVERPDGSNFTLKIRSTKLEDSAMYFCASSEIGLSLYEQYFGPGTRLTVT.

This clonotype occurred a few times. This chain uses TRBV7-2 with TRBJ2-3; TRBD2 matches 10 bases. Germline CDR1 SGHTA, CDR2 FQGNSA. This CDR3 is 15 amino acids long. J gave up 3 bases and V 6 bases, and 6 bases lay outside the gene matches. The CDR3 sequence is CASSLSGLATDTQYF. In nucleotides, the CDR3 is TGTGCCAGCAGTCTCTCGGGACTAGCGACAGATACGCAGTATTTT.

This clonotype was seen a few times. The chain uses TRBV27 and TRBJ2-7; TRBD1 aligns across 8 bases. The CDR3 consists of 14 residues. Trimming at V came to 2 bases and at J to 2 bases, leaving 2 bases not matched to a gene. The V gene's germline CDR1 is MNHEY and CDR2 SMNVEV (reference sequence). The CDR3 nucleotides read TGTGCCAGCAGTTTACAGGGGGCAGCCTACGAGCAGTACTTC. Translated: CASSLQGAAYEQYF.

This clonotype came up many times. This chain links TRBV25-1 with TRBJ1-6; 9 bases map to TRBD1. This CDR3 is built from 14 residues. Germline V gene data show CDR1 as MGHDK and CDR2 as SYGVNS. Trimming cost V 6 bases and J 11 bases; bases outside gene matches: 8. This CDR3 is CASRAQGAWAPLHF. The CDR3 DNA follows: TGTGCCAGCAGGGCACAGGGGGCATGGGCACCCCTCCACTTT. Variable domain in full (rest from reference TRBV25-1 and TRBJ1-6): EADIYQTPRYLVIGTGKKITLECSQTMGHDKMYWYQQDPGMELHLIHYSYGVNSTEKGDLSSESTVSRIRTEHFPLTLESARPSHTSQYLCASRAQGAWAPLHFGNGTRLTVT.

In this sample, this clonotype turned up many times. This sequence joins TRBV29-1 and TRBJ2-5; 7 positions agree with TRBD2. Losses at the gene ends were 3 bases for V and 4 bases for J; bases not matched to a gene: 8. CDR1 and CDR2 (germline): SQVTM, ANQGSEA. The CDR3 sequence is 14 residues long. The CDR3 DNA follows: TGCAGCGTTGATCCCGGGACGGGGGGAGAGACCCAGTACTTC. This codes for CSVDPGTGGETQYF.

This chain links TRBV15 with TRBJ2-7; 7 nucleotides align to TRBD1. CDR3 size: 15 residues. The V segment lost 2 bases and the J segment 3 bases; nucleotides outside the gene matches: 7. The germline V gene encodes CDR1 LNHNV and CDR2 YYDKDF (reference sequence). The CDR3 nucleotides read TGTGCCACCAGCAGACGCCGAGGACAGGACTACGAGCAGTACTTC. It is translated as CATSRRRGQDYEQYF.

This clonotype was recorded a few times. This chain joins TRBV7-9 and TRBJ1-4; D gene ambiguous. The CDR3 spans 15 residues. Trimming took off 2 bases at V and 6 bases at J, with 13 bases between the two ends. CDR1 is SEHNR, CDR2 FQNEAQ, per germline (reference sequence). The CDR3 sequence: CASSLLAEGDEKLFF. The CDR3 DNA is TGTGCCAGCAGCTTATTGGCGGAGGGCGATGAAAAACTGTTTTTT.

The CDR3 here is CASTPGNRDSYEQYF. The DNA of the CDR3 is TGTGCCAGCACCCCCGGGAACCGAGACTCCTACGAGCAGTACTTC. The chain combines TRBV5-5 with TRBJ2-7; D may be TRBD2 (5 bases). This CDR3 spans 15 amino acids. The germline CDR1 and CDR2 sequences are SGHKS and YYEKEE (reference sequence). Trimming removed 6 bases from V and 0 bases from J, with 16 bases in between.

The V call is TRBV9, the J call TRBJ2-1; 10 bases line up with TRBD1. V shed 0 bases and J 3 bases; nucleotides not matched to a gene: 0. Germline CDR1 and CDR2: SGDLS and YYNGEE. The CDR3 contains 15 residues. The CDR3 DNA follows: TGTGCCAGCAGCGTAGGGACAGGGGGCTACAATGAGCAGTTCTTC. It encodes CASSVGTGGYNEQFF.

The CDR3 coding sequence is TGCAGTGCCACCCAGGTGGTCCTTAACTATGGCTACACCTTC. Translating it yields CSATQVVLNYGYTF. The chain couples TRBV20-1 to TRBJ1-2, with D hard to call. The CDR3 has 14 amino acids. The V gene lost 6 bases and the J gene lost 1 base, with 15 bases spanning the gap. CDR1 is DFQATT, CDR2 SNEGSKA, per germline (reference sequence).

The chain recombines TRBV30 with TRBJ2-3, with 7 bases lining up with TRBD2. CDR1 is GTSNPN, CDR2 SVGIG, per germline (reference sequence). This CDR3 is built from 16 residues. Germline trimming cut 2 bases from V and 6 bases from J; bases unmatched to any gene: 14. The CDR3 DNA reads TGTGCCTGGAGTCCCCTGGGAGGGAGGGGAATGGATACGCAGTATTTT. It specifies CAWSPLGGRGMDTQYF.

A word on this clonotype: This may come from a read error, since a much larger clone is one base off. CDR3 nucleotides: TGTGCCAGCAGCTTGACCGGAGCGGCCGGCAACGAGCAGTACTTC. Translation: CASSLTGAAGNEQYF. The rearrangement uses TRBV5-6 and TRBJ2-7, with TRBD2 as a possible D gene (5 bases). The CDR3 runs to 15 residues. Germline V lookup: CDR1 SGHDT, CDR2 YYEEEE. Trimming took 1 base from V and 5 from J, leaving 16 bases between them.

V usage is TRBV24-1 and J usage is TRBJ2-2; TRBD2 matches 13 bases. The ends lost 2 bases at V and 6 bases at J; junction bases unmatched: 8. The CDR3 totals 18 residues. From germline, CDR1 is KGHDR and CDR2 SFDVKD. The CDR3 sequence: CATSDWPTSGRAPGELFF. The CDR3 DNA follows: TGTGCCACCAGTGATTGGCCCACTAGCGGGAGGGCCCCCGGGGAGCTGTTTTTT.